This T cell receptor beta chain derives from a study of T cell changes during pregnancy in multiple sclerosis. Germline CDR1 reads WSHSY; CDR2 reads SAAADI. The trim removed 4 bases at V and 2 bases at J, leaving 4 bases unmatched. The length of the CDR3 is 14 residues. Repertoires were generated with immunoSEQ multiplex PCR, while TCRdb's copy carries only in-frame clones and drops some. Here the sample spans around 38,000 clones, more than 85% being singletons. The sample here was CD8+ T cells from peripheral blood mononuclear cells, taken in the third trimester of pregnancy. The chain is built from TRBV10-2 and TRBJ2-7; TRBD2 agrees at 8 bases. The receptor was isolated from a female donor with multiple sclerosis, enrolled in a pregnancy study. The DNA of the CDR3 is TGCGCCAGCAGTGTGAGCGGGGGCGCCTACGAGCAGTACTTC. Its translation is CASSVSGGAYEQYF.